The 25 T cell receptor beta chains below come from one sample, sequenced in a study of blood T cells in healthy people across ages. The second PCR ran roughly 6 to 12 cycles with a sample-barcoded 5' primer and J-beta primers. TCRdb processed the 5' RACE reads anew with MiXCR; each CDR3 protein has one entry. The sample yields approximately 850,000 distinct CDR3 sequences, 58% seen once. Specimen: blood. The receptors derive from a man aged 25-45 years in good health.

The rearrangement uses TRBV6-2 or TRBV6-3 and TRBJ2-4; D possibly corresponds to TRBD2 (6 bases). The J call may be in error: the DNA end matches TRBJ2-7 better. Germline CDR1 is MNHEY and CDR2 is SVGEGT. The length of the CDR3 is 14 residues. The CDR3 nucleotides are TGTGCCAGCAGTCGCCCGGGACTTTCCTACGAGCAGTACTTC. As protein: CASSRPGLSYEQYF.

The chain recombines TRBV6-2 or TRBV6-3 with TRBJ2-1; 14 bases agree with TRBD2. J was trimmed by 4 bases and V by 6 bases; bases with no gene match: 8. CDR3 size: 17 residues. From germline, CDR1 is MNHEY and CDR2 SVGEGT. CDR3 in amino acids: CASRTGTSGSQYNEQFF. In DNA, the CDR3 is TGTGCCAGCAGAACCGGGACTAGCGGGAGTCAATACAATGAGCAGTTCTTC.

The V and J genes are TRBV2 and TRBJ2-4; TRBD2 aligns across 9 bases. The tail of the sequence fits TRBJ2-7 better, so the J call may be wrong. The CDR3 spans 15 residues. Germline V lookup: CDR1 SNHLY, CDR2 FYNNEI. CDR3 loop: CASSALAGRNYEQYF. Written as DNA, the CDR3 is TGTGCCAGCAGTGCCCTAGCGGGGAGGAACTACGAGCAGTACTTC.

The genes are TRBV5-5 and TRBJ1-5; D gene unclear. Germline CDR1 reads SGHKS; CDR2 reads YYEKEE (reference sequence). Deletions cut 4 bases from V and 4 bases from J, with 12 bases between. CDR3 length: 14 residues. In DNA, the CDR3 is TGTGCCAGCAGCCTGGTACTGGGTAATCAGCCCCAGCATTTT. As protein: CASSLVLGNQPQHF. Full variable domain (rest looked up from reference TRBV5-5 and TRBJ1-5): DAGVTQSPTHLIKTRGQQVTLRCSPISGHKSVSWYQQVLGQGPQFIFQYYEKEERGRGNFPDRFSARQFPNYSSELNVNALLLGDSALYLCASSLVLGNQPQHFGDGTRLSIL.

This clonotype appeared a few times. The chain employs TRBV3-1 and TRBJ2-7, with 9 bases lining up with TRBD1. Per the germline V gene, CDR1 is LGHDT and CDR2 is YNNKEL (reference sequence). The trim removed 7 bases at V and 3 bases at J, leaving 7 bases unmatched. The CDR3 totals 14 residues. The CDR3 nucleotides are TGTGCCAGCAACCCGGGACAGGGATTCTACGAGCAGTACTTC. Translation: CASNPGQGFYEQYF.

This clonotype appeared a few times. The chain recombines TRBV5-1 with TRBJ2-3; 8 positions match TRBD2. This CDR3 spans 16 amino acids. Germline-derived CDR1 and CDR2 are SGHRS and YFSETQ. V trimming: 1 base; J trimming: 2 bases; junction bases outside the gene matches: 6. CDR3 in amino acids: CASSLLGSGNTDTQYF. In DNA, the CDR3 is TGCGCCAGCAGCTTGTTGGGTAGCGGGAACACAGATACGCAGTATTTT. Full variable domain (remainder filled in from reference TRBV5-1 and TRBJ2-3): KAGVTQTPRYLIKTRGQQVTLSCSPISGHRSVSWYQQTPGQGLQFLFEYFSETQRNKGNFPGRFSGRQFSNSRSEMNVSTLELGDSALYLCASSLLGSGNTDTQYFGPGTRLTVL.

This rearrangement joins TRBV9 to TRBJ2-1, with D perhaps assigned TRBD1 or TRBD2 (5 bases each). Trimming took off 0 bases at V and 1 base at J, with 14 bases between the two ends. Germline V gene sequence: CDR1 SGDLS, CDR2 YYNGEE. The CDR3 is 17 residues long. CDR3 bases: TGTGCCAGCAGCGTAGGGGACGGACACCCGTCCTACAATGAGCAGTTCTTC. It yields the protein CASSVGDGHPSYNEQFF.

The CDR3 nucleotides are TGTGCCTGGAGTCAAAAGAAGAGCGAGCAGTACTTC. This gives the protein CAWSQKKSEQYF. The rearrangement links TRBV30 to TRBJ2-7; D is unclear. The CDR3 spans 12 residues. Germline assignment: CDR1 GTSNPN and CDR2 SVGIG (reference sequence). V was cut by 2 bases and J by 6 bases, with 11 bases left in between.

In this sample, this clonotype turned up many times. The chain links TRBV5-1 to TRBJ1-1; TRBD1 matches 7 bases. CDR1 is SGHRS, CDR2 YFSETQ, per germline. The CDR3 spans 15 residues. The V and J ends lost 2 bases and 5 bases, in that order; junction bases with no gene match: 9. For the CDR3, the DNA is TGCGCCAGCAGCTTCAACAGGGGAGTGGAGACTGAAGCTTTCTTT. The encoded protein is CASSFNRGVETEAFF.

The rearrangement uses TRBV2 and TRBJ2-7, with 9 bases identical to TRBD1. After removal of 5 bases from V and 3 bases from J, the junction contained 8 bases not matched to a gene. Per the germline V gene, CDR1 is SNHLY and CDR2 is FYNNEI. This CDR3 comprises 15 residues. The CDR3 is CASSSDRGYLYEQYF. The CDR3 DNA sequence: TGTGCCAGCAGTTCGGACAGGGGTTATCTCTACGAGCAGTACTTC.

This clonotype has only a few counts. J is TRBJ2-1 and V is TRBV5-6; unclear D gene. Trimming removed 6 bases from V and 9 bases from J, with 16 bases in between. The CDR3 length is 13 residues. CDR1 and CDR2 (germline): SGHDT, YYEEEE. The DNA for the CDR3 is TGTGCCAGCAACCAACGGGCGGTGAGTGAGCAGTTCTTC. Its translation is CASNQRAVSEQFF.

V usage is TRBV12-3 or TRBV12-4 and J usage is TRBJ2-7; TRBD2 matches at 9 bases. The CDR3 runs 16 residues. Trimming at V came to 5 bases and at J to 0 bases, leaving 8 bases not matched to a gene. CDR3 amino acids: CASSPAGGPSSYEQYF. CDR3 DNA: TGTGCCAGCAGTCCAGCGGGAGGCCCGAGCTCCTACGAGCAGTACTTC.

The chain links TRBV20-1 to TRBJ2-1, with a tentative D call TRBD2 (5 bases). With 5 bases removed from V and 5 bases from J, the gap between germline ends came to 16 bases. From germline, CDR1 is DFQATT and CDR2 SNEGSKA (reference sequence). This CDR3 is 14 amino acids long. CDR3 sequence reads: CSAPRTRFNNEQFF. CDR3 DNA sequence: TGCAGTGCTCCCCGCACTAGGTTTAACAATGAGCAGTTCTTC.

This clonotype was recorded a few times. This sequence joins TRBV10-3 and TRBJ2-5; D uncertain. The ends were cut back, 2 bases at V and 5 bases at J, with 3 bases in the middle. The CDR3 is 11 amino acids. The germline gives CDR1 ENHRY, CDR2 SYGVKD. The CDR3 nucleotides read TGTGCCATCAGTGAGGAGGAGACCCAGTACTTC. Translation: CAISEEETQYF.

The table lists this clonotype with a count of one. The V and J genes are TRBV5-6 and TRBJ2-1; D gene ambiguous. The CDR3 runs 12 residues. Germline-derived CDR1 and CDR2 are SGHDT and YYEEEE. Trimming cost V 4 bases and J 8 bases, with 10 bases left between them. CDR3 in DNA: TGTGCCAGCAGCACGAGAGCCGATGAGCAGTTCTTC. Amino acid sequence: CASSTRADEQFF.

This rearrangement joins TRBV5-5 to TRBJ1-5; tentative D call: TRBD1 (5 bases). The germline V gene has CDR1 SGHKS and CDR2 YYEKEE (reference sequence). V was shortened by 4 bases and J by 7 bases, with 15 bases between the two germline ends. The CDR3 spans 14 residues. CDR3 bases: TGTGCCAGCAGCAAAGCAGGGTCGGGGCAGCCCCAGCATTTT. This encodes CASSKAGSGQPQHF.

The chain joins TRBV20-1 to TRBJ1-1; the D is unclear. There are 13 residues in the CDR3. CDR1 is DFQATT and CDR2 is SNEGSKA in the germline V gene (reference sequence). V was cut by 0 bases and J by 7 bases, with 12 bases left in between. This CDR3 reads CSARDRGFGEAFF. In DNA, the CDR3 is TGCAGTGCTAGAGATCGAGGGTTCGGTGAAGCTTTCTTT.

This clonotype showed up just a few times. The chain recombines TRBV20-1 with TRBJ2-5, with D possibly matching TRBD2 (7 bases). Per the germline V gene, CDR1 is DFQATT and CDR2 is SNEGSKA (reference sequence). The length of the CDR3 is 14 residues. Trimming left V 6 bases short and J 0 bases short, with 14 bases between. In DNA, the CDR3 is TGCAGTGCGGAGAAGGGGGGGAACCAAGAGACCCAGTACTTC. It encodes CSAEKGGNQETQYF.

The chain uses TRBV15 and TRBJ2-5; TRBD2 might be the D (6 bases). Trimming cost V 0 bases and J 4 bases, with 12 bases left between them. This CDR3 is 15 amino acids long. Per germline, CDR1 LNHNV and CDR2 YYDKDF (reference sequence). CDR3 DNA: TGTGCCACCAGCAGAGAGAAGACTAGGAGAGAGACCCAGTACTTC. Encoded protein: CATSREKTRRETQYF.

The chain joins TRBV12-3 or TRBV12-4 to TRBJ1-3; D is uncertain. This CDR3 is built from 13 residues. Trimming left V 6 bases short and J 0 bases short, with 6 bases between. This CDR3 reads CASSRLSGNTIYF. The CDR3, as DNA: TGTGCCAGCAGCAGGCTCTCTGGAAACACCATATATTTT.

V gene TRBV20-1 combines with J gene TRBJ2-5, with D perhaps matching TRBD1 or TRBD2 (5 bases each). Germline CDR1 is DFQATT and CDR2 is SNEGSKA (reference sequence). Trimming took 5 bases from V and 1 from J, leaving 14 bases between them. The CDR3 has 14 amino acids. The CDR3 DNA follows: TGCAGTGCTCTTTCGTGGGACCTCCAAGAGACCCAGTACTTC. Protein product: CSALSWDLQETQYF.

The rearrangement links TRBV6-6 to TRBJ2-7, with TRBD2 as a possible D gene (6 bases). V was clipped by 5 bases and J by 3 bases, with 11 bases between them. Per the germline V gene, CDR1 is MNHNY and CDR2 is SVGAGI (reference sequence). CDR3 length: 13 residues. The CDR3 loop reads CASSDGTDYEQYF. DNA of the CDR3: TGTGCCAGCAGTGACGGGACTGACTACGAGCAGTACTTC.

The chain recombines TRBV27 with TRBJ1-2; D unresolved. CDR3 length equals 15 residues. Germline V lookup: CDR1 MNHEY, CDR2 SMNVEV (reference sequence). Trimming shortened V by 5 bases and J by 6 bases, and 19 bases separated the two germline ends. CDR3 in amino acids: CASSGFGRLSHGYTF. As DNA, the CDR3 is TGTGCCAGCAGTGGCTTTGGCCGTCTGAGTCATGGCTACACCTTC.

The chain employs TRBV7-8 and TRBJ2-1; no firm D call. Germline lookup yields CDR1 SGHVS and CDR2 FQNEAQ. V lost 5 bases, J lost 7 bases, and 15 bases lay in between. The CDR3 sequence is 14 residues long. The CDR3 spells CASSPPPLLNEQFF. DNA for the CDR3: TGTGCCAGCAGCCCGCCGCCCCTACTTAATGAGCAGTTCTTC.

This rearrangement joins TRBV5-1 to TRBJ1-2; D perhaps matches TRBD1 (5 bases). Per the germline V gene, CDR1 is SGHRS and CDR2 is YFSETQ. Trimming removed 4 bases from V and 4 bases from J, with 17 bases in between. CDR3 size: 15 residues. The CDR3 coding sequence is TGCGCCAGCAGCAGTGGTGGGGGAGAGGTCTATGGCTACACCTTC. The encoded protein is CASSSGGGEVYGYTF.